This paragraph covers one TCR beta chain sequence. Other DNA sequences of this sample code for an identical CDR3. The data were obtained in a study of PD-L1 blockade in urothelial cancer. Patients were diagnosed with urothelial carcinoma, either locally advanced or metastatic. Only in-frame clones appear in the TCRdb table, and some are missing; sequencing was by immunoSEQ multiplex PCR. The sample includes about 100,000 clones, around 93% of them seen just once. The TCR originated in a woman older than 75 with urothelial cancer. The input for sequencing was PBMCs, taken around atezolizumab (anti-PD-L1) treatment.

This CDR3 is CASSSPDQPQHF. The CDR3 DNA follows: TGTGCCAGCAGCTCTCCAGATCAGCCCCAGCATTTT. The chain recombines TRBV5-4 with TRBJ1-5; D ambiguous. The germline gives CDR1 SGHNT, CDR2 YYREEE (reference sequence). This CDR3 is 12 amino acids long. V was trimmed by 3 bases and J by 5 bases, leaving 6 bases between them. The full variable domain, rest sourced from reference TRBV5-4 and TRBJ1-5, is ETGVTQSPTHLIKTRGQQVTLRCSSQSGHNTVSWYQQALGQGPQFIFQYYREEENGRGNFPPRFSGLQFPNYSSELNVNALELDDSALYLCASSSPDQPQHFGDGTRLSIL.